The 26 T cell receptor beta chains below were found in one sample sequenced in a study of blood T cell repertoires in COVID-19. Assay: immunoSEQ multiplex PCR; the TCRdb copy retains only in-frame clones and omits some. This sample has 150,000 to 200,000 clones, with 87% found just once. Sequenced: peripheral blood. The source of these receptors is a man aged 55 to 69 with active or convalescent COVID-19.

The chain couples TRBV6-2 or TRBV6-3 to TRBJ1-3; 7 bases map to TRBD1. Trimming removed 6 bases from V and 1 base from J; junction bases left unmatched: 9. CDR3 length: 16 amino acids. Germline CDR1 and CDR2: MNHEY and SVGEGT. CDR3 residues: CASSPTGAGSGNTIYF. The CDR3 bases are TGTGCCAGCAGCCCTACAGGGGCGGGATCTGGAAACACCATATATTTT.

The gene calls are TRBV24-1 and TRBJ2-6, with D perhaps matching TRBD1 (7 bases). Trimming cost V 5 bases and J 2 bases, with 12 bases left between them. Germline V gene data show CDR1 as KGHDR and CDR2 as SFDVKD. This CDR3 has 16 residues. The CDR3 loop is CATSATGTAGANVLTF. The DNA for the CDR3 is TGTGCCACCAGTGCGACAGGGACTGCTGGGGCCAACGTCCTGACTTTC.

The chain couples TRBV28 to TRBJ1-4, with 7 bases that match TRBD1. CDR3 length equals 15 residues. The trim removed 4 bases at V and 7 bases at J, leaving 9 bases unmatched. CDR1 is MDHEN and CDR2 is SYDVKM in the germline V gene. This CDR3 reads CASSSPAGGGEKLFF. CDR3 coding DNA: TGTGCCAGCAGTTCCCCGGCAGGGGGAGGTGAAAAACTGTTTTTT.

This chain joins TRBV6-1 and TRBJ2-2; no definite D call. V dropped 0 bases and J dropped 2 bases, with 7 bases sitting between them. In germline, CDR1 is MNHNS, CDR2 SASEGT. This CDR3 spans 15 amino acids. The CDR3 nucleotides read TGTGCCAGCAGTGAAGCTCCGACTAACACCGGGGAGCTGTTTTTT. Amino acid sequence: CASSEAPTNTGELFF.

A note on this clone: The sample holds other DNA sequences that translate to the same CDR3. The chain uses TRBV9 and TRBJ2-1; 8 positions agree with TRBD1. This CDR3 is built from 15 residues. V shed 0 bases, J shed 3 bases, and the junction held 2 bases outside the gene matches. Looked up from germline, CDR1 is SGDLS and CDR2 is YYNGEE. This CDR3 is CASSVGQGFYNEQFF. The CDR3, as DNA: TGTGCCAGCAGCGTAGGACAGGGGTTCTACAATGAGCAGTTCTTC.

The chain has TRBV4-1 and TRBJ1-2; the match to TRBD1 covers 8 bases. Per germline, CDR1 MGHRA and CDR2 YSYEKL. The CDR3 is 15 residues long. The V segment lost 3 bases and the J segment 1 base; nucleotides outside the gene matches: 4. CDR3 sequence reads: CASSHATGDNYGYTF. CDR3 DNA sequence: TGCGCCAGCAGCCACGCGACAGGGGATAACTATGGCTACACCTTC.

The V gene is TRBV20-1, the J gene TRBJ2-1, with TRBD2 matching over 11 bases. This CDR3 is built from 11 residues. The V and J ends lost 6 bases and 13 bases, in that order; junction bases with no gene match: 5. Germline CDR1 and CDR2: DFQATT and SNEGSKA (reference sequence). CDR3 residues: CSAPSGRPQFF. Here the CDR3 DNA reads TGCAGTGCCCCTAGCGGGAGGCCCCAGTTCTTC.

This clone was seen a single time. The gene calls are TRBV10-3 and TRBJ2-1, with 12 bases lining up with TRBD1. The CDR3 consists of 15 residues. Germline V gene data show CDR1 as ENHRY and CDR2 as SYGVKD. Germline trimming cut 3 bases from V and 10 bases from J; bases unmatched to any gene: 7. CDR3 region: CAISERDRGLGEQFF. In nucleotides, the CDR3 is TGTGCCATCAGTGAAAGGGACAGGGGGCTCGGAGAGCAGTTCTTC.

The chain recombines TRBV6-5 with TRBJ2-1; 8 nucleotides agree with TRBD2. CDR1 is MNHEY and CDR2 is SVGAGI in the germline V gene. The CDR3 is 15 amino acids. V shed 6 bases, J shed 0 bases, and the junction held 4 bases outside the gene matches. In DNA, the CDR3 is TGTGCCAGCAGCGCTACTAGCGGCTCCTACAATGAGCAGTTCTTC. This codes for CASSATSGSYNEQFF.

CDR3 sequence: CASSPRGRVSGNTIYF. CDR3 nucleotides: TGTGCCAGCAGCCCCCGGGGGAGGGTCTCTGGAAACACCATATATTTT. The gene calls are TRBV7-6 and TRBJ1-3, with D possibly TRBD1 on 5 matching bases. CDR3 length: 16 amino acids. V gave up 5 bases and J gave up 0 bases, with 14 bases separating them. Germline CDR1 is SGHVS and CDR2 is FNYEAQ. The full variable domain, completed using reference TRBV7-6 and TRBJ1-3, is GAGVSQSPRYKVTKRGQDVALRCDPISGHVSLYWYRQALGQGPEFLTYFNYEAQQDKSGLPNDRFSAERPEGSISTLTIQRTEQRDSAMYRCASSPRGRVSGNTIYFGEGSWLTVV.

The rearrangement uses TRBV2 and TRBJ1-1; 8 bases map to TRBD1. CDR1 and CDR2 (germline): SNHLY, FYNNEI. Trimming removed 10 bases from V and 8 bases from J; junction bases left unmatched: 6. The CDR3 runs to 11 residues. In DNA form, the CDR3 reads TGTGCCAACCAGGGGGCTAGGGAAGCTTTCTTT. It encodes CANQGAREAFF.

A note on this clone: The sample contains more than one DNA sequence encoding this CDR3. The genes are TRBV9 and TRBJ2-3; TRBD2 matches at 8 bases. Germline trimming cut 0 bases from V and 1 base from J; bases unmatched to any gene: 4. Germline V gene sequence: CDR1 SGDLS, CDR2 YYNGEE. The CDR3 loop spans 16 amino acids. The CDR3 sequence: CASSVDSSGGTDTQYF. CDR3 bases: TGTGCCAGCAGCGTAGATAGTAGCGGGGGCACAGATACGCAGTATTTT.

This chain joins TRBV7-2 and TRBJ2-3; D is possibly TRBD1 (6 bases). The CDR3 covers 13 residues. V lost 5 bases and J 6 bases, leaving 12 bases between the germline ends. Germline CDR1 and CDR2: SGHTA and FQGNSA. The CDR3 region is CASSPYTGDTQYF. The CDR3 DNA follows: TGTGCCAGCAGCCCCTATACAGGGGATACGCAGTATTTT.

The CDR3 reads CASSVGVPGQGAGNTIYF. CDR3 nucleotides: TGTGCCAGCAGCGTAGGGGTACCGGGACAGGGGGCTGGAAACACCATATATTTT. This chain links TRBV9 with TRBJ1-3; 11 nucleotides align to TRBD1. CDR1 and CDR2 from the germline V gene are SGDLS and YYNGEE. This CDR3 has 18 amino acids. The V gene end was trimmed by 0 bases and the J gene end by 2 bases; junction bases not matched to a gene: 7. Variable domain in full (rest from reference TRBV9 and TRBJ1-3): DSGVTQTPKHLITATGQRVTLRCSPRSGDLSVYWYQQSLDQGLQFLIQYYNGEERAKGNILERFSAQQFPDLHSELNLSSLELGDSALYFCASSVGVPGQGAGNTIYFGEGSWLTVV.

This clone appeared a few times. The V call is TRBV2, the J call TRBJ2-2, with 15 bases matching TRBD2. CDR1 and CDR2 from the germline V gene are SNHLY and FYNNEI. V trimming: 4 bases; J trimming: 6 bases; junction bases outside the gene matches: 3. The CDR3 extends over 16 amino acids. In DNA form, the CDR3 reads TGTGCCAGCAGTGTCCGGACTAGCGGGGGGGCCGGGGAGCTGTTTTTT. This codes for CASSVRTSGGAGELFF.

The chain links TRBV6-5 to TRBJ1-1; D remains ambiguous. V lost 6 bases to trimming and J lost 3 bases, with 11 bases between them. The CDR3 runs 13 residues. Germline-derived CDR1 and CDR2 are MNHEY and SVGAGI. In DNA form, the CDR3 reads TGTGCCAGCAGCGATCCGGAGGACACTGAAGCTTTCTTT. This encodes CASSDPEDTEAFF.

The gene calls are TRBV7-3 and TRBJ2-2; perhaps TRBD1 as D (6 bases). Germline V gene sequence: CDR1 SGHTA, CDR2 FQGTGA. This CDR3 spans 14 amino acids. The V gene lost 1 base and the J gene lost 4 bases, with 7 bases spanning the gap. For the CDR3, the DNA is TGTGCCAGCAGCTTAAGAGGGGGCACCGGGGAGCTGTTTTTT. It codes for CASSLRGGTGELFF.

J is TRBJ2-7 and V is TRBV10-3; no firm D call. The V end lost 0 bases, the J end lost 6 bases, and 12 bases lay between the germline ends. CDR3 length: 14 residues. Germline CDR1 is ENHRY and CDR2 is SYGVKD. The CDR3 bases are TGTGCCATCAGTGAGTCGGAAGGTTCGGGCGAGCAGTACTTC. Its translation: CAISESEGSGEQYF.

The chain couples TRBV11-1 to TRBJ2-7; weak D call: TRBD2 (5 bases). Germline CDR1 and CDR2: SGHAT and FQDESV (reference sequence). The CDR3 is 16 residues long. V was shortened by 2 bases and J by 2 bases, with 16 bases between the two germline ends. This chain's CDR3 is CASSLRDVRNTYEQYF. The CDR3 coding sequence is TGTGCCAGCAGCTTACGGGATGTTCGAAACACCTACGAGCAGTACTTC.

This sequence joins TRBV7-6 and TRBJ1-1; D is possibly TRBD1 (5 bases). Trimming took 1 base from V and 3 from J, leaving 15 bases between them. The CDR3 is made up of 16 amino acids. The germline V gene has CDR1 SGHVS and CDR2 FNYEAQ. The CDR3 spells CASSLGRGGRDTEAFF. The CDR3 DNA follows: TGTGCCAGCAGCTTAGGTCGGGGGGGTAGGGACACTGAAGCTTTCTTT.

With regard to this clone: A read error may produce the germline difference seen at one junction end. The chain carries TRBV11-2 and TRBJ1-4, with D perhaps TRBD1 (6 bases). Germline values: CDR1 SGHAT, CDR2 FQNNGV. CDR3 length: 12 amino acids. The CDR3 DNA sequence: TGTGCCAGCAGTGGAGACGATTACAGGGTCGTTTTT. Its protein product is CASSGDDYRVVF. Variable domain in full (rest from reference TRBV11-2 and TRBJ1-4): EAGVAQSPRYKIIEKRQSVAFWCNPISGHATLYWYQQILGQGPKLLIQFQNNGVVDDSQLPKDRFSAERLKGVDSTLKIQPAKLEDSAVYLCASSGDDYRVVFGSGTQLSVL.

The V and J genes are TRBV18 and TRBJ1-4; D unresolved. Trimming pared 4 bases from V and 6 bases from J, leaving 15 bases between. In germline, CDR1 is KGHSH, CDR2 LQKENI. The CDR3 covers 15 residues. CDR3 DNA: TGTGCCAGCTCACTGATGGAGGGAGTATATGAAAAACTGTTTTTT. It specifies CASSLMEGVYEKLFF.

The V call is TRBV7-2, the J call TRBJ2-1, with a tentative D call TRBD1 (6 bases). The V gene's germline CDR1 is SGHTA and CDR2 FQGNSA. The V and J ends lost 1 base and 0 bases respectively, with 10 bases between them. The CDR3 runs 16 residues. CDR3 DNA sequence: TGTGCCAGCAGCTTAGGGGGGCCCAACTCCTACAATGAGCAGTTCTTC. It translates to CASSLGGPNSYNEQFF.

J is TRBJ1-1 and V is TRBV29-1; a weak D match, TRBD1 (5 bases). Trimming shortened V by 6 bases and J by 3 bases, and 11 bases separated the two germline ends. This CDR3 has 12 amino acids. Germline V CDR1 and CDR2: SQVTM, ANQGSEA. CDR3 region: CSVVDIYTEAFF. Here the CDR3 DNA reads TGCAGCGTGGTGGACATTTACACTGAAGCTTTCTTT.

This chain uses TRBV5-1 with TRBJ2-5; 16 nucleotides line up with TRBD2. Germline CDR1 reads SGHRS; CDR2 reads YFSETQ. V lost 7 bases and J lost 0; bases outside the gene matches: 6. The CDR3 extends over 17 amino acids. CDR3 residues: CASRTGTSGGDQETQYF. CDR3 nucleotides: TGCGCCAGCCGAACCGGGACTAGCGGGGGGGACCAAGAGACCCAGTACTTC. Full variable domain (remainder filled in from reference TRBV5-1 and TRBJ2-5): KAGVTQTPRYLIKTRGQQVTLSCSPISGHRSVSWYQQTPGQGLQFLFEYFSETQRNKGNFPGRFSGRQFSNSRSEMNVSTLELGDSALYLCASRTGTSGGDQETQYFGPGTRLLVL.

This clone occurred once. The gene calls are TRBV24-1 and TRBJ2-5, with a weak D call TRBD1 (6 bases). The CDR3 sequence is 15 residues long. CDR1 KGHDR and CDR2 SFDVKD come from the germline V gene. The V gene lost 5 bases and the J gene lost 0 bases, with 12 bases spanning the gap. The CDR3 coding sequence is TGTGCCACCAGTGGGACAGATCCGTACCAAGAGACCCAGTACTTC. This sequence encodes CATSGTDPYQETQYF.